What follows are 19 T cell receptor beta chains derived from one specimen sequenced in a study of blood T cell repertoires in COVID-19. Sequencing was performed with immunoSEQ multiplex PCR; in TCRdb, only in-frame clones are kept and a portion is missing. In the table there are tens of thousands of clones, approximately 80% of which are singletons. The sequencing sample was made of peripheral blood. The receptor source for this set is a woman of 80 years or more with acute or convalescent COVID-19.

The chain links TRBV10-3 to TRBJ2-7; D is ambiguous. Germline V CDR1 and CDR2: ENHRY, SYGVKD. The V gene lost 2 bases and the J gene lost 4 bases, with 6 bases spanning the gap. This CDR3 is built from 12 residues. CDR3 DNA sequence: TGTGCCATCAGTGAGCTTACTTACGAGCAGTACTTC. Its translation: CAISELTYEQYF.

As DNA, the CDR3 is TGTGCCAGCAGCCAAGATTCCGGGACAGGGGCCCTTAGAAATACGCAGTATTTT. It is translated as CASSQDSGTGALRNTQYF. This chain connects TRBV3-1 (or the pseudogene TRBV3-2) to TRBJ2-3, with 10 nucleotides matching TRBD1. CDR3 length equals 18 residues. The trim removed 0 bases at V and 7 bases at J, leaving 13 bases unmatched. Germline V lookup: CDR1 LGHDT, CDR2 YNNKEL (reference sequence).

The chain couples TRBV2 to TRBJ2-5; D uncertain. The CDR3 loop spans 14 amino acids. Trimming took 1 base from V and 4 from J, leaving 10 bases between them. Germline V gene sequence: CDR1 SNHLY, CDR2 FYNNEI. DNA of the CDR3: TGTGCCAGCAGTGAAGAGTTAACGGGAGAGACCCAGTACTTC. This encodes CASSEELTGETQYF.

The CDR3 region is CRAGADGYTF. DNA of the CDR3: TGCAGGGCAGGGGCGGATGGCTACACCTTC. The rearrangement uses TRBV29-1 and TRBJ1-2; TRBD1 might be the D (6 bases). This CDR3 comprises 10 residues. Germline-derived CDR1 and CDR2 are SQVTM and ANQGSEA.

The CDR3 DNA reads as TGTGCCAGCGGCCTCCGGAGGGCCCTCAGCTCCTACAATGAGCAGTTCTTC. Translation gives CASGLRRALSSYNEQFF. The gene calls are TRBV27 and TRBJ2-1, with a weak D call TRBD2 (6 bases). The CDR3 runs 17 residues. Germline CDR1 reads MNHEY; CDR2 reads SMNVEV (reference sequence). V was clipped by 8 bases and J by 0 bases, with 20 bases between them.

The gene calls are TRBV9 and TRBJ1-1; D gene uncertain. Germline values: CDR1 SGDLS, CDR2 YYNGEE. V was trimmed by 4 bases and J by 2 bases, leaving 12 bases between them. This CDR3 comprises 14 residues. CDR3: CASSPEGHNTEAFF. CDR3 bases: TGTGCCAGCAGCCCCGAGGGCCATAACACTGAAGCTTTCTTT. Combining the CDR3 with reference TRBV9 and TRBJ1-1 gives the whole variable domain DSGVTQTPKHLITATGQRVTLRCSPRSGDLSVYWYQQSLDQGLQFLIQYYNGEERAKGNILERFSAQQFPDLHSELNLSSLELGDSALYFCASSPEGHNTEAFFGQGTRLTVV.

The rearrangement uses TRBV6-5 and TRBJ1-2, with D maybe TRBD1 (6 bases). The germline CDR1 and CDR2 sequences are MNHEY and SVGAGI. This CDR3 is 14 amino acids long. Trimming removed 6 bases at V and 4 bases at J, with 15 bases between. CDR3 coding DNA: TGTGCCAGCAGGGTGAGGGGGTTATCCTATGGCTACACCTTC. Translating gives CASRVRGLSYGYTF.

V usage is TRBV19 and J usage is TRBJ1-2; D is unclear. The CDR3 spans 16 residues. CDR1 LNHDA and CDR2 SQIVND come from the germline V gene (reference sequence). Trimming shortened V by 5 bases and J by 4 bases, and 20 bases separated the two germline ends. CDR3 nucleotides: TGTGCCAGTAGTGACTCCTTATCTCGAGAGGTCTATGGCTACACCTTC. Its translation: CASSDSLSREVYGYTF.

This chain links TRBV6-5 with TRBJ1-1; 9 bases agree with TRBD1. The CDR3 totals 15 residues. V lost 7 bases to trimming and J lost 0 bases; unmatched junction nucleotides: 6. Germline V CDR1 and CDR2: MNHEY, SVGAGI. Here the CDR3 DNA reads TGTGCCAGCACACGAACAGGGGGCCTGAACACTGAAGCTTTCTTT. Protein: CASTRTGGLNTEAFF.

The CDR3 DNA is TGCGCCAGCAGACCACAGGGGATCATAGATACGCAGTATTTT. It codes for CASRPQGIIDTQYF. The V and J genes are TRBV5-1 and TRBJ2-3, with 7 bases fitting TRBD1. CDR1 SGHRS and CDR2 YFSETQ come from the germline V gene. This CDR3 contains 14 residues. V lost 5 bases, J lost 5 bases, and 8 bases stayed unmatched.

The chain joins TRBV13 to TRBJ2-3; 8 bases map to TRBD2. CDR3 length: 19 amino acids. The V and J ends lost 2 bases and 0 bases, in that order; junction bases with no gene match: 13. Germline CDR1 PRHDT, CDR2 FYEKMQ (reference sequence). CDR3: CASSLREGSGIYSTDTQYF. The CDR3, as DNA: TGTGCCAGCAGCTTAAGGGAGGGTAGCGGGATCTATAGCACAGATACGCAGTATTTT.

The rearrangement links TRBV9 to TRBJ2-1; 7 nucleotides line up with TRBD2. Per germline, CDR1 SGDLS and CDR2 YYNGEE. The CDR3 totals 15 residues. With 3 bases clipped from V and 5 bases from J, the junction kept 8 bases outside the gene matches. The CDR3, as DNA: TGTGCCAGCAGCGCTAACCCCGGGGGGAACAATGAGCAGTTCTTC. It specifies CASSANPGGNNEQFF.

The chain links TRBV11-3 to TRBJ2-1; a weak D match, TRBD1 (5 bases). The ends were cut back, 5 bases at V and 7 bases at J, with 12 bases in the middle. The CDR3 length is 13 residues. Germline V lookup: CDR1 SGHNT, CDR2 YENEEA. CDR3 in DNA: TGTGCCAGCAGCCAGGGTCCAGGAAATGAGCAGTTCTTC. It encodes CASSQGPGNEQFF.

The chain employs TRBV28 and TRBJ2-3; possible D gene TRBD2, 5 bases. Germline CDR1 and CDR2: MDHEN and SYDVKM. Trimming removed 4 bases at V and 1 base at J, with 12 bases between. The CDR3 is 15 residues long. CDR3: CASSSPLRGTDTQYF. The CDR3 DNA is TGTGCCAGCAGTTCCCCCTTGCGGGGCACAGATACGCAGTATTTT. Supplemented by reference TRBV28 and TRBJ2-3, the full variable domain reads DVKVTQSSRYLVKRTGEKVFLECVQDMDHENMFWYRQDPGLGLRLIYFSYDVKMKEKGDIPEGYSVSREKKERFSLILESASTNQTSMYLCASSSPLRGTDTQYFGPGTRLTVL.

The rearrangement links TRBV18 to TRBJ2-1; perhaps TRBD1 as D (5 bases). Per the germline V gene, CDR1 is KGHSH and CDR2 is LQKENI. The CDR3 runs to 13 residues. The V end was cut by 0 bases, the J end by 7 bases, with 7 bases between. The CDR3 reads CASSPPTVNEQFF. CDR3 nucleotide sequence: TGTGCCAGCTCACCACCGACAGTAAATGAGCAGTTCTTC.

The gene calls are TRBV7-9 and TRBJ2-5; D gene ambiguous. Germline V gene data show CDR1 as SEHNR and CDR2 as FQNEAQ (reference sequence). The CDR3 has 11 residues. Trimming cost V 3 bases and J 4 bases, with 3 bases left between them. This chain's CDR3 is CASSFGETQYF. The CDR3 DNA follows: TGTGCCAGCAGCTTCGGAGAGACCCAGTACTTC.

This clone was observed a few times. This rearrangement joins TRBV11-2 to TRBJ1-3, with D unclear. There are 13 residues in the CDR3. Germline loops: CDR1 SGHAT, CDR2 FQNNGV. V was clipped by 2 bases and J by 4 bases, with 6 bases between them. The CDR3 DNA reads as TGTGCCAGCAGCTTAATTAGAGGAAACACCATATATTTT. It codes for CASSLIRGNTIYF.

The V call is TRBV10-2, the J call TRBJ1-1; TRBD1 matches 8 bases. Germline trimming cut 2 bases from V and 0 bases from J; bases unmatched to any gene: 5. The CDR3 has 16 amino acids. Germline CDR1 and CDR2: WSHSY and SAAADI. The CDR3 bases are TGCGCCAGCAGTGAGAGCAGGGGGCCTATGAACACTGAAGCTTTCTTT. Protein: CASSESRGPMNTEAFF.

V usage is TRBV27 and J usage is TRBJ1-5, with 7 bases lining up with TRBD1. This CDR3 region has 18 residues. Germline lookup yields CDR1 MNHEY and CDR2 SMNVEV (reference sequence). The ends lost 6 bases at V and 0 bases at J; junction bases unmatched: 14. This CDR3 reads CASSLIPQGLYSNQPQHF. CDR3 nucleotides: TGTGCCAGCAGCTTAATCCCACAGGGGCTTTATAGCAATCAGCCCCAGCATTTT.